The 15 T cell receptor beta chains presented below share a single source sample, sequenced in a study of shared clonotypes between healthy human individuals. This table comes from immunoSEQ multiplex PCR, and its TCRdb copy is limited to in-frame clones, with some not included. The sample gives 950,000 to 1,100,000 clones, about 84% of which show up once; 0.6% to 0.75% is in the top ten. Sequences were obtained from memory CD4+ T cells from PBMCs. Specified subset: CD45RA-negative fraction. Every receptor here comes from a man younger than 30 in good health. Some clones in this sample may be carry-over from other donors' samples.

V and J are TRBV6-1 and TRBJ1-1, with 8 bases aligning to TRBD1. This CDR3 contains 11 residues. V lost 6 bases, J lost 8 bases, and 2 bases stayed unmatched. Germline lookup yields CDR1 MNHNS and CDR2 SASEGT. This CDR3 is CASRGTGEAFF. CDR3 nucleotide sequence: TGTGCCAGCAGGGGGACAGGAGAAGCTTTCTTT.

This clone was counted only a few times. The rearrangement joins TRBV5-1 to TRBJ1-1; no reliable D call. CDR3 length: 15 amino acids. The germline V and J ends were trimmed by 4 bases and 3 bases, with 16 bases remaining between them. From germline, CDR1 is SGHRS and CDR2 YFSETQ. CDR3 sequence: CASSPTVSVHTEAFF. DNA of the CDR3: TGCGCCAGCAGCCCAACTGTCTCCGTTCACACTGAAGCTTTCTTT.

The table lists this clone with many counts. The chain recombines TRBV29-1 with TRBJ2-1; D remains ambiguous. CDR1 is SQVTM, CDR2 ANQGSEA, per germline. V was shortened by 7 bases and J by 10 bases, with 20 bases between the two germline ends. This CDR3 region has 13 residues. Here the CDR3 reads CSASEVLVVEQFF. The CDR3 region has the DNA TGCAGCGCTTCCGAGGTCCTGGTAGTCGAGCAGTTCTTC.

The J gene is TRBJ1-5, the V gene TRBV5-1; D uncertain. Germline V gives CDR1 SGHRS, CDR2 YFSETQ. The V end was cut by 1 base, the J end by 1 base, with 9 bases between. The CDR3 extends over 15 amino acids. For the CDR3, the DNA is TGCGCCAGCAGCTTGTCGTACCAGAGCAATCAGCCCCAGCATTTT. Its protein is CASSLSYQSNQPQHF.

This clone was observed once. The chain uses TRBV18 and TRBJ1-2; the D is unclear. V dropped 3 bases and J dropped 6 bases, with 11 bases sitting between them. The CDR3 extends over 13 amino acids. Germline V gives CDR1 KGHSH, CDR2 LQKENI. CDR3 DNA: TGTGCCAGCTCACCGCCGGGGATAAATGGCTACACCTTC. Translated, it gives CASSPPGINGYTF.

The chain has TRBV4-3 and TRBJ2-4; no definite D call. This CDR3 comprises 20 residues. V was cut by 4 bases and J by 5 bases, with 30 bases left in between. Germline lookup yields CDR1 LGHNA and CDR2 YSLEER. The CDR3 nucleotides read TGCGCCAGCAGCCGCCGTTTCGGATGGCGGCAGAACTCGAAGGAAAACATTCAGTACTTC. This sequence encodes CASSRRFGWRQNSKENIQYF.

J is TRBJ2-7 and V is TRBV18, with a possible D match to TRBD1 (6 bases). Trimming left V 2 bases short and J 5 bases short, with 19 bases between. Germline lookup yields CDR1 KGHSH and CDR2 LQKENI. This CDR3 has 16 amino acids. This chain's CDR3 is CASSPSLWAGADEQYF. CDR3 DNA: TGTGCCAGCTCACCATCCCTTTGGGCAGGGGCCGACGAGCAGTACTTC.

This rearrangement joins TRBV7-9 to TRBJ2-7; 9 bases fit TRBD1. CDR3 length equals 16 residues. The ends lost 5 bases at V and 2 bases at J; junction bases unmatched: 10. Germline assignment: CDR1 SEHNR and CDR2 FQNEAQ (reference sequence). The CDR3 spells CASSARAGTGTYEQYF. CDR3 DNA sequence: TGTGCCAGCAGCGCAAGGGCCGGGACAGGGACCTACGAGCAGTACTTC.

About this clone: This CDR3 is also generated by other DNA sequences in the sample. The J gene is TRBJ2-2, the V gene TRBV28; D is unclear. V gave up 5 bases and J gave up 4 bases, with 2 bases separating them. CDR3 length equals 11 residues. Looked up from germline, CDR1 is MDHEN and CDR2 is SYDVKM. The CDR3 is CASSPTGELFF. The CDR3 DNA follows: TGTGCCAGCAGTCCCACCGGGGAGCTGTTTTTT.

The rearrangement links TRBV29-1 to TRBJ2-1, with 7 positions matching TRBD1. Germline CDR1 reads SQVTM; CDR2 reads ANQGSEA. The CDR3 extends over 14 amino acids. V lost 4 bases and J lost 2; bases outside the gene matches: 5. In DNA, the CDR3 is TGCAGCGTTGCACGAGGGGGCGCCTACAATGAGCAGTTCTTC. Encoded protein: CSVARGGAYNEQFF.

The chain combines TRBV5-6 with TRBJ2-5; 14 bases line up with TRBD2. This CDR3 comprises 16 residues. Germline CDR1 SGHDT, CDR2 YYEEEE. Trimming took 3 bases from V and 5 from J; bases not matched to a gene: 6. CDR3 sequence: CASSSGLAGGRETQYF. CDR3 bases: TGTGCCAGCAGCTCCGGACTAGCGGGAGGTAGGGAGACCCAGTACTTC.

The chain joins TRBV28 to TRBJ1-1; possible D gene TRBD1, 6 bases. V was cut by 3 bases and J by 3 bases, with 14 bases left in between. CDR3 length: 15 amino acids. Germline V CDR1 and CDR2: MDHEN, SYDVKM. CDR3 sequence (DNA): TGTGCCAGCAGTTTTGGGGGGGCGGTGGACACTGAAGCTTTCTTT. It codes for CASSFGGAVDTEAFF.

The chain links TRBV12-1 to TRBJ2-5; the D call of TRBD2 is as the table states it, not checked on the DNA. TRBV12-1 is described as a pseudogene. The CDR3 extends over 16 amino acids. Here the CDR3 DNA reads TGTGCCAGCATTCCCGATGCGGGAGGGCCGGAAGAGACCCAGTACTTC. This translates into CASIPDAGGPEETQYF.

This clone occurred many times. J is TRBJ2-4 and V is TRBV7-2; D unclear. This CDR3 has 14 residues. The germline CDR1 and CDR2 sequences are SGHTA and FQGNSA. V was trimmed by 4 bases and J by 9 bases, leaving 16 bases between them. The CDR3 bases are TGTGCCAGCAGCTCCCGACAAGAACGGAGCATTCAGTACTTC. Translating gives CASSSRQERSIQYF.

The V call is TRBV14, the J call TRBJ2-3; 8 nucleotides line up with TRBD2. The germline CDR1 and CDR2 sequences are SGHDN and FVKESK. V gave up 0 bases and J gave up 3 bases; unmatched junction bases: 5. This CDR3 has 16 amino acids. CDR3 loop: CASSQDRLAGTDTQYF. For the CDR3, the DNA is TGTGCCAGCAGCCAAGATAGGCTAGCGGGTACAGATACGCAGTATTTT.